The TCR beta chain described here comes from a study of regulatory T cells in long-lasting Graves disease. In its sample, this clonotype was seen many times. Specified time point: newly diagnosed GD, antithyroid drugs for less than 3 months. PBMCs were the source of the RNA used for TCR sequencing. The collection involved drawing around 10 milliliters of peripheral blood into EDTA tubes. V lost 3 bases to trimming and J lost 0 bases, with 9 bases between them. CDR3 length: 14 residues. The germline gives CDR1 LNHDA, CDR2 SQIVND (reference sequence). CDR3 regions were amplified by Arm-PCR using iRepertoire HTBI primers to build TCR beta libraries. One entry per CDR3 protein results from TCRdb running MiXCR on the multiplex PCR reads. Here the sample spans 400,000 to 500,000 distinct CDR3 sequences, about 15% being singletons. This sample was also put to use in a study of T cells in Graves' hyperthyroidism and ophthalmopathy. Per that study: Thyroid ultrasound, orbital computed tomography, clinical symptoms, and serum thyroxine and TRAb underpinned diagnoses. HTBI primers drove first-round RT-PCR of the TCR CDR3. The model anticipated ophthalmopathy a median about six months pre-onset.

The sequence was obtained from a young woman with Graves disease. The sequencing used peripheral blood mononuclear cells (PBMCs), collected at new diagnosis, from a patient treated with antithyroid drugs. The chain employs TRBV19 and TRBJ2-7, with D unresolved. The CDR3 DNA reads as TGTGCCAGTAGTATTGGACGGAACTCCTACGAGCAGTACTTC. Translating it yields CASSIGRNSYEQYF.